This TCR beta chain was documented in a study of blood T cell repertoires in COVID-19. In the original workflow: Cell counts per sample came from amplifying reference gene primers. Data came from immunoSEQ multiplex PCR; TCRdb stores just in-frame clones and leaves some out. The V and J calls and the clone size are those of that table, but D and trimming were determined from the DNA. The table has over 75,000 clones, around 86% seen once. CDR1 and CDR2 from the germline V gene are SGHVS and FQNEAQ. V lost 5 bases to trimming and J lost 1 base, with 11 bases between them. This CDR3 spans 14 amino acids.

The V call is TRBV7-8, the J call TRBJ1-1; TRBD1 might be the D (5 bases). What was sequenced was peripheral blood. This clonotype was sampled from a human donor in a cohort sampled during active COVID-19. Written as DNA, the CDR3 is TGTGCCAGCAGCCCTTGGGGCGAGAACACTGAAGCTTTCTTT. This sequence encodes CASSPWGENTEAFF.